This TCR beta chain was documented in a study of glioma-infiltrating T cells after dendritic cell vaccination (dated by TCRdb to 2016 to 2017). Background for the entire study: The cohort comprised about 15 glioblastoma patients from Phase I and II dendritic cell vaccination trials, 9 newly diagnosed and 6 with recurrent disease. Deep sequencing of TCR beta CDR3 regions was used to quantify tumor-infiltrating lymphocyte content and compare tumor and blood repertoires in dendritic cell-vaccinated glioblastoma patients. The vaccine consisted of monocyte-derived dendritic cells cultured approximately 7 days with IL-4 and GM-CSF, then pulsed overnight with autologous tumor lysate. Between the early 2000s and the early 2010s, the patients were given dendritic cell vaccination pulsed with autologous tumor lysate. Each patient got three intradermal injections of the dendritic cell vaccine, spaced at biweekly intervals, in the arm below the axilla. Survival after dendritic cell vaccination was correlated with TCR sequencing metrics such as TIL content and the overlap between tumor and blood repertoires. Paper-wide results and their limitations: The cohort was small and heterogeneous, and full blood and tumor sets were available for few patients, with initial-recurrent tumor pairs available for even fewer patients. The TCR overlap response model with three groups was called speculative and said to need prospective validation. No direct relationship between TCR clonality and survival was found, suggesting a diverse polyclonal response may matter. After dendritic cell vaccination, a higher estimated pretreatment TIL content predicted longer time to progression and longer overall survival.

Including the terminal cysteine and phenylalanine, the CDR3 comprises 12 residues. The sequence is cut down to CDR3 DNA, 36 bases in frame from base 1. Ends trimmed: V by 6 bases, J by 8 bases; bases unmatched to a gene: 4. Via the germline V gene, CDR1 is LGHNT and CDR2 FRNRAP. In the paper's terms, the time point label means: after dendritic cell vaccination, including at tumor progression/relapse. Patients were selected for having adequate residual fresh-frozen tumor tissue and more than two years of available survival data. Although molecular status otherwise differed among the glioblastoma patients, no patient had an isocitrate dehydrogenase mutation. PBMC were collected before vaccination, two weeks after the third vaccination, and at tumor progression if progression occurred. Genomic DNA was extracted with the Qiagen DNeasy Blood extraction Kit. Comment on this clone: The antigen it binds to is not known. No base-level quality is on record; no much larger clone is a single base apart.

TCRB CDR3 regions were amplified from around 1.9 ug genomic DNA, or all available DNA if less, using the immunoSEQ assay. Multiplex PCR used 60 forward primers for TCR V beta segments and 13 reverse primers for J beta segments. Synthetic control templates were spiked into each sample at limiting dilution to estimate reads per starting template. Reads of 87 bp were generated by sequencing on the Illumina HiSeq System. The authors' analysis ran thus. PCR and sequencing errors were removed by a nearest neighbor algorithm that merged closely related sequences. TCR overlap was measured as the percentage of unique tumor TCR beta sequences that were also present in the peripheral blood of the same patient. TCRdb retrieved this table from immuneACCESS and kept in-frame rearrangements only. Not all clones are present; in checked studies, unresolved V genes account for under half, and no reason is known for the remainder. V and J calls and clone size follow that table, whereas D and trimming were derived from the DNA. This sample lists approximately 46,000 clones; 70% to 90% were detected once. The top ten constitute roughly 5.3% of the sample.

The TCR comes from a human donor with glioblastoma. The chain links TRBV12-5 with TRBJ2-1, with 7 central nucleotides matching TRBD2. The source was blood, collected after dendritic cell vaccination. This receptor carries the CDR3 CASGPGLHEQFF. The DNA sequence reads TGTGCTAGTGGGCCGGGACTACATGAGCAGTTCTTC.